This T cell receptor (beta chain) was recorded in a study of T cell repertoires in cytomegalovirus infection. Study background: In the study, CMV epitopes included recently identified HLA-C-restricted and well-studied HLA-B-restricted ones. Regarding the study as a whole: Carriers of CMV plus the relevant HLA were identified by cumulative public TCR beta family frequency. Predominance within the ex vivo response was attributable to HLA-C-restricted CMV-specific TCR beta clonotypes.

TCRdb fed the reads into MiXCR, producing one record per CDR3 protein. Of about 570,000 distinct CDR3 sequences detected, just under 40% appear once; the ten largest clones hold around 46%. V was shortened by 2 bases and J by 5 bases, with 16 bases between the two germline ends. Looked up from germline, CDR1 is SGHVS and CDR2 is FQNEAQ. The CDR3 has 16 amino acids. This clonotype showed up just a few times. Its specificity is not known. The rearrangement joins TRBV7-8 to TRBJ1-3; D remains ambiguous. The source is a human donor in good health (CMV status not recorded). Some clones in this sample may be carry-over from other donors' samples. The sequenced sample was cultured PBMCs, obtained from culture after CMV antigen stimulation. CDR3 nucleotide sequence: TGTGCCAGCAGCTTAAATCTTGGAGGATCTAGAAACACCATATATTTT. Translated, it gives CASSLNLGGSRNTIYF.